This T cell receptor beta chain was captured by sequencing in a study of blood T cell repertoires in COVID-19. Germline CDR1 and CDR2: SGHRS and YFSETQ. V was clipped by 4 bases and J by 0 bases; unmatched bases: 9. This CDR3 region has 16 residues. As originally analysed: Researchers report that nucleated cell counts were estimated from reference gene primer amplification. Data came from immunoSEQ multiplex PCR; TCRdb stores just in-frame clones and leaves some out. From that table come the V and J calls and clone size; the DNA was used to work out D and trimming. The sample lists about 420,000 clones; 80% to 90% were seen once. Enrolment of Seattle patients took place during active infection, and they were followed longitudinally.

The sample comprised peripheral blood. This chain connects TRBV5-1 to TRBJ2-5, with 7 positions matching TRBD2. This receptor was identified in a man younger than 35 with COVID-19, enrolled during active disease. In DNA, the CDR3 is TGCGCCAGCAGCCCCCGCCTGGCGGGGGACCAAGAGACCCAGTACTTC. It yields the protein CASSPRLAGDQETQYF. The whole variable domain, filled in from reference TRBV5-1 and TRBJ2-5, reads KAGVTQTPRYLIKTRGQQVTLSCSPISGHRSVSWYQQTPGQGLQFLFEYFSETQRNKGNFPGRFSGRQFSNSRSEMNVSTLELGDSALYLCASSPRLAGDQETQYFGPGTRLLVL.